One sample yielded the 13 T cell receptor beta chains listed below, sequenced in a study of cytomegalovirus exposure and HLA in healthy donors. Vbeta (60) and Jbeta (13) primers were used in the PCR. Libraries were prepared by immunoSEQ multiplex PCR; TCRdb keeps only in-frame clonotypes and omits some of them. The top ten clones hold 4% to 5% of a sample with about 120,000 clones, roughly a tenth of them seen once. The source material was PBMCs. These receptors originate from a woman aged 18-29 years in good health and CMV-seropositive.

This clone has more than one count but fewer than ten. The chain recombines TRBV29-1 with TRBJ1-1; D is uncertain. Trimming cost V 7 bases and J 11 bases, with 14 bases left between them. In germline, CDR1 is SQVTM, CDR2 ANQGSEA. The CDR3 contains 10 residues. The CDR3 sequence: CSGLEGLAFF. CDR3 bases: TGCAGCGGGTTGGAGGGTTTGGCTTTCTTT.

This clone was detected only a few times. The rearrangement links TRBV19 to TRBJ2-1; 7 bases line up with TRBD2. J lost 6 bases, V lost 1 base, and 6 bases had no gene match. Per the germline V gene, CDR1 is LNHDA and CDR2 is SQIVND (reference sequence). CDR3 length equals 15 residues. The CDR3 region has the DNA TGTGCCAGTAGTATAGTTGGGAGGGCAGGCAATGAGCAGTTCTTC. Translating gives CASSIVGRAGNEQFF.

This clone occurred a few times. As DNA, the CDR3 is TGTGCCAGCAGCTTAGCGGGGGCGGAAGGGGTCTATGGCTACACCTTC. This translates into CASSLAGAEGVYGYTF. The chain carries TRBV7-9 and TRBJ1-2, with a weak D call TRBD1 (6 bases). Per the germline V gene, CDR1 is SEHNR and CDR2 is FQNEAQ (reference sequence). This CDR3 contains 16 residues. V was shortened by 0 bases and J by 4 bases, with 15 bases between the two germline ends.

V usage is TRBV10-3 and J usage is TRBJ2-3; maybe TRBD2 (5 bases). From germline, CDR1 is ENHRY and CDR2 SYGVKD. Trimming removed 6 bases from V and 5 bases from J, with 9 bases in between. The CDR3 has 12 residues. The chain's CDR3 is CAISSSGDTQYF. In DNA form, the CDR3 reads TGTGCCATCAGCTCCAGCGGAGATACGCAGTATTTT.

The genes are TRBV7-3 and TRBJ1-3; 9 bases agree with TRBD1. The CDR3 consists of 16 residues. Germline V CDR1 and CDR2: SGHTA, FQGTGA. Trimming took 5 bases from V and 2 from J; bases not matched to a gene: 7. CDR3 in DNA: TGTGCCAGCAGCCCACAGGGGGCTACTGCTGGAAACACCATATATTTT. As protein: CASSPQGATAGNTIYF.

The V and J genes are TRBV7-2 and TRBJ1-3; weak D call: TRBD1 (5 bases). Germline loops: CDR1 SGHTA, CDR2 FQGNSA. Trimming pared 8 bases from V and 8 bases from J, leaving 16 bases between. CDR3 length equals 13 residues. In DNA form, the CDR3 reads TGTGCCAGCTCCCGGGGGGAGGCGGACACCATATATTTT. This gives the protein CASSRGEADTIYF.

This clone turned up a few times. This chain connects TRBV27 to TRBJ1-2; TRBD1 might be the D (5 bases). The V end lost 5 bases, the J end lost 8 bases, and 18 bases lay between the germline ends. The CDR3 contains 14 residues. CDR1 and CDR2 from the germline V gene are MNHEY and SMNVEV (reference sequence). The CDR3 nucleotides are TGTGCCAGCAGTCCGTCCTCTGATGGGGGGGGCTACACCTTC. The encoded protein is CASSPSSDGGGYTF.

For the CDR3, the DNA is TGTGCCAGCAGCTTTTTCTTAGCGGGAGTAGACGAGCAGTACTTC. It is translated as CASSFFLAGVDEQYF. The chain carries TRBV7-9 and TRBJ2-7; TRBD2 matches 9 bases. V shed 3 bases, J shed 5 bases, and the junction held 8 bases outside the gene matches. Germline values: CDR1 SEHNR, CDR2 FQNEAQ (reference sequence). The CDR3 consists of 15 residues. The full variable domain, completed using reference TRBV7-9 and TRBJ2-7, is DTGVSQNPRHKITKRGQNVTFRCDPISEHNRLYWYRQTLGQGPEFLTYFQNEAQLEKSRLLSDRFSAERPKGSFSTLEIQRTEQGDSAMYLCASSFFLAGVDEQYFGPGTRLTVT.

The chain couples TRBV14 to TRBJ2-1, with D maybe TRBD2 (7 bases). The CDR3 covers 14 residues. Per the germline V gene, CDR1 is SGHDN and CDR2 is FVKESK. V lost 10 bases, J lost 9 bases, and 22 bases lay in between. CDR3 amino acids: CAIQGTTTRGEQFF. The CDR3, as DNA: TGTGCCATCCAGGGGACTACAACTCGCGGTGAGCAGTTCTTC. The full variable domain, in which reference TRBV14 and TRBJ2-1 provide the parts outside the CDR3, is EAGVTQFPSHSVIEKGQTVTLRCDPISGHDNLYWYRRVMGKEIKFLLHFVKESKQDESGMPNNRFLAERTGGTYSTLKVQPAELEDSGVYFCAIQGTTTRGEQFFGPGTRLTVL.

The sample holds a few counts of this clone. This sequence joins TRBV27 and TRBJ1-1; D gene unclear. CDR3 length: 14 residues. V lost 5 bases, J lost 3 bases, and 13 bases lay in between. Germline V gene lookup returns CDR1 MNHEY and CDR2 SMNVEV (reference sequence). This chain's CDR3 is CASSTDRIDTEAFF. In DNA, the CDR3 is TGTGCCAGCAGTACAGACCGCATTGACACTGAAGCTTTCTTT.

This clone was counted once. The CDR3 loop is CASSFGGDEQYF. As DNA, the CDR3 is TGTGCCAGCAGTTTCGGGGGGGACGAGCAGTACTTC. The chain links TRBV27 to TRBJ2-7, with 8 bases that match TRBD2. The V and J ends lost 3 bases and 5 bases, in that order; junction bases with no gene match: 0. Germline-derived CDR1 and CDR2 are MNHEY and SMNVEV (reference sequence). The CDR3 consists of 12 residues.

The rearrangement uses TRBV7-8 and TRBJ2-7; 13 nucleotides match TRBD2. J lost 5 bases, V lost 6 bases, and 7 bases had no gene match. The CDR3 covers 15 residues. CDR1 and CDR2 from the germline V gene are SGHVS and FQNEAQ. CDR3 coding DNA: TGTGCCAGCAGGCCACTAGCGGGAGGGCCCCACGAGCAGTACTTC. Protein: CASRPLAGGPHEQYF.

The chain's CDR3 is CASNGPGGNTIYF. DNA of the CDR3: TGCGCCAGCAACGGGCCGGGAGGGAACACCATATATTTT. The chain has TRBV4-1 and TRBJ1-3; D is unclear. V dropped 7 bases and J dropped 7 bases, with 14 bases sitting between them. Germline loops: CDR1 MGHRA, CDR2 YSYEKL. This CDR3 has 13 amino acids.